Sequencing of this T cell receptor beta chain was carried out in a study of human T cells and chemical hapten exposure. The CDR3 loop spans 15 amino acids. Germline CDR1 SNHLY, CDR2 FYNNEI. Trimming shortened V by 6 bases and J by 4 bases, and 18 bases separated the two germline ends. This clonotype was observed a handful of times. MiXCR, run by TCRdb on the RACE reads, gives a single entry per CDR3 protein. This table holds fewer than 100,000 distinct CDR3 sequences, about 9.3% found once. The time point: patch test 2, 6 weeks after DPC sensitization. Treatment in this sample: therapeutic diphenylcyclopropenone sensitization with weekly scalp DPC.

The chain employs TRBV2 and TRBJ1-2; possible D gene TRBD1, 5 bases. The receptor's source is a woman between 40 and 50 years old with alopecia areata. Some clones in this sample may be carry-over from other donors' samples. This sample comprised whole blood, obtained in connection with sensitization to the hapten diphenylcyclopropenone (DPC). The CDR3 loop reads CASSPNSDRGYGYTF. CDR3 DNA sequence: TGTGCCAGCAGCCCCAACAGCGATAGGGGCTATGGCTACACCTTC.